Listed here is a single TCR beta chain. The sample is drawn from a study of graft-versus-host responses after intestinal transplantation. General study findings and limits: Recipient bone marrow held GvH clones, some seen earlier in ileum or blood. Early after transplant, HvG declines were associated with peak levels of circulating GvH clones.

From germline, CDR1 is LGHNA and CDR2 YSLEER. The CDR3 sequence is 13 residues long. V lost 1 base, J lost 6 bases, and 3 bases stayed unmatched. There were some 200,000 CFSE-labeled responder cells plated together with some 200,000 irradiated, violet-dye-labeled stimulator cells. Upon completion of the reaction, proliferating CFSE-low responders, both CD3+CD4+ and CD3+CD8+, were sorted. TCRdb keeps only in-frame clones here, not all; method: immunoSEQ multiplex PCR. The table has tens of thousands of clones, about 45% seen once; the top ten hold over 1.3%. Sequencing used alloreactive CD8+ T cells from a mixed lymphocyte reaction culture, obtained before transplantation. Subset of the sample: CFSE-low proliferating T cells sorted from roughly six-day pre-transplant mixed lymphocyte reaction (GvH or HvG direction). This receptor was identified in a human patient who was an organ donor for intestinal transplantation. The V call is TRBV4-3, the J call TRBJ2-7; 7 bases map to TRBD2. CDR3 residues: CASSQVGGVEQYF. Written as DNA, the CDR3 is TGCGCCAGCAGCCAAGTGGGAGGGGTCGAGCAGTACTTC.